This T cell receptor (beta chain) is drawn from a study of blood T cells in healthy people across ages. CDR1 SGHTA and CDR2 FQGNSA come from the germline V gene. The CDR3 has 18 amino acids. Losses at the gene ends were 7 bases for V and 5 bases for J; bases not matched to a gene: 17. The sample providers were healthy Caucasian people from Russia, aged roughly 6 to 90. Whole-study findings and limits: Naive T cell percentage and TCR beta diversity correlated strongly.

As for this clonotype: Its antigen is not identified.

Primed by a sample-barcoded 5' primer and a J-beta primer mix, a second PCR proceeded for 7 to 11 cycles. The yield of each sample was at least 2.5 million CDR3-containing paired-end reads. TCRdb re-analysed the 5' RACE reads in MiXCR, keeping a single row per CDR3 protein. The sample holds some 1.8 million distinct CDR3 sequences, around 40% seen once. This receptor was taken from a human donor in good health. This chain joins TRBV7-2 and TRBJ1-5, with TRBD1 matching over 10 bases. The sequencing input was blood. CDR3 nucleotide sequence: TGTGCCAGCACCCACCGAGGCGGACAGGGGGGCACTTATCAGCCCCAGCATTTT. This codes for CASTHRGGQGGTYQPQHF.